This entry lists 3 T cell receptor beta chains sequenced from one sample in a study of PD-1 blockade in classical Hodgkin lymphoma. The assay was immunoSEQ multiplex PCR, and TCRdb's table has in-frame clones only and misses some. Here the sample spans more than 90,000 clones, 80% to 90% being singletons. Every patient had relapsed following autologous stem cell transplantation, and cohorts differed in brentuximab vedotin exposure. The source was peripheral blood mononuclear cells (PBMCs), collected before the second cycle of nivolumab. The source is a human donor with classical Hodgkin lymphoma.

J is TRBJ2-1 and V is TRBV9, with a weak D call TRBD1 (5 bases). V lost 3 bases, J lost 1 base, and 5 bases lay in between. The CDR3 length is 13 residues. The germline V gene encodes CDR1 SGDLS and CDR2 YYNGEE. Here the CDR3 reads CASSEGSYNEQFF. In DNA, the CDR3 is TGTGCCAGCAGCGAGGGGTCCTACAATGAGCAGTTCTTC.

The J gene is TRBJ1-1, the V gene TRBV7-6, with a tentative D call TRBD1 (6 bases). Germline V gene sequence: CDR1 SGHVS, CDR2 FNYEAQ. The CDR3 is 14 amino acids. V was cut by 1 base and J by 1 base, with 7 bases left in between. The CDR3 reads CASSLGGQNTEAFF. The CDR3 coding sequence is TGTGCCAGCAGCTTAGGGGGGCAGAACACTGAAGCTTTCTTT.

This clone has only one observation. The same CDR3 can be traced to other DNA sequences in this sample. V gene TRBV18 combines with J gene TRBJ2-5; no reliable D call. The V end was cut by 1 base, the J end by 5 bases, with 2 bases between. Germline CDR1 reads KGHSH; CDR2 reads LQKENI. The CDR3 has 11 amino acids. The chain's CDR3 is CASSPQETQYF. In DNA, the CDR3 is TGTGCCAGCTCACCACAGGAGACCCAGTACTTC.